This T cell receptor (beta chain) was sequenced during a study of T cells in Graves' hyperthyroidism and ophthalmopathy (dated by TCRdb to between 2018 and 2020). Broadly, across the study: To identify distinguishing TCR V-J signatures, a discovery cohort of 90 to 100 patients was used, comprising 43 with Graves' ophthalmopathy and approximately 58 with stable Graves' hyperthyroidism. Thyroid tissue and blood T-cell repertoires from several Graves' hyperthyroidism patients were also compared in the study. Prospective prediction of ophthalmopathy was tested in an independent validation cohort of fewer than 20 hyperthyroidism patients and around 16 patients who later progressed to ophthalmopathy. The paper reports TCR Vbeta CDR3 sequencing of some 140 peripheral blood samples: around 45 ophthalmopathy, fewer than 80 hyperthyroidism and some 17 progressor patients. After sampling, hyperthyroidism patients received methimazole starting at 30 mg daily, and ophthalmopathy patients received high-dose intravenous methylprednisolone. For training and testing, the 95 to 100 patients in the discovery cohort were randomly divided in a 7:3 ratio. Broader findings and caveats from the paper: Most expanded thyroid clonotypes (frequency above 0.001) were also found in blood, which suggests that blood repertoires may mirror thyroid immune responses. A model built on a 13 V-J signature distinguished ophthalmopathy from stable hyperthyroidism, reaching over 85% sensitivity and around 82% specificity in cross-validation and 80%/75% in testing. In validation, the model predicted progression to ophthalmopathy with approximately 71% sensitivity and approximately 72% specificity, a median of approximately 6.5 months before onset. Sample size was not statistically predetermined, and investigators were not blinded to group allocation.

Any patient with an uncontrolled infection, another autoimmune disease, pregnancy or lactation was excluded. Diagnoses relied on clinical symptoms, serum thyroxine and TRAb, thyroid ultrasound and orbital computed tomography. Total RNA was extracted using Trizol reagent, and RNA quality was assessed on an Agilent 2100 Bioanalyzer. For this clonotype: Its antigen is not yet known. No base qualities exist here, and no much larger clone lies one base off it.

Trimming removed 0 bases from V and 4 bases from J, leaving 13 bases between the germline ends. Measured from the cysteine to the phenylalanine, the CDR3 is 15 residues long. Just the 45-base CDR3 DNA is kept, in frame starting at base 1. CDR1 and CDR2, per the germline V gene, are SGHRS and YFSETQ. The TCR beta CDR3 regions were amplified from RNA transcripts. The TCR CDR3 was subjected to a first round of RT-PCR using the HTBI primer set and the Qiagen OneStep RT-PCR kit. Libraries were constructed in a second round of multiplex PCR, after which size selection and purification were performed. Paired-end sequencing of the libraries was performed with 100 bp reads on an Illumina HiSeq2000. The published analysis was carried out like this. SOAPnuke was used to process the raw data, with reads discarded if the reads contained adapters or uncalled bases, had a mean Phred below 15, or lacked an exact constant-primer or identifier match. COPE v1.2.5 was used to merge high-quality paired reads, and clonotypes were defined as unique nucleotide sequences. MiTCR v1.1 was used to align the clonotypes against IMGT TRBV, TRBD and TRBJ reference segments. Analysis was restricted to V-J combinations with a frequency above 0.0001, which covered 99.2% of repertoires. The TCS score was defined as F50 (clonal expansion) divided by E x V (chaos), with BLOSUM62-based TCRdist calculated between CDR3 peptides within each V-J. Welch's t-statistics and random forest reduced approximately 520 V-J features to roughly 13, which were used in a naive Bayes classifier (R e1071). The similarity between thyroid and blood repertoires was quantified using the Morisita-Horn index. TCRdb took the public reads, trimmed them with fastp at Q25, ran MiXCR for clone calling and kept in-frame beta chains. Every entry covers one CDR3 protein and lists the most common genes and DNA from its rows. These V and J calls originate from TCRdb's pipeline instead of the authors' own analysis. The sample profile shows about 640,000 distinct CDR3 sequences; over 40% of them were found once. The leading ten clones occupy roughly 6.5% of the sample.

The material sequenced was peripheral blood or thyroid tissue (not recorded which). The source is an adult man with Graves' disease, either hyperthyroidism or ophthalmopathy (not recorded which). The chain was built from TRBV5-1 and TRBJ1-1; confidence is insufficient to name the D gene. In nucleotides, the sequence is TGCGCCAGCAGCTTGGCCGGTCGAACGGGCACTGAAGCTTTCTTT. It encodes CASSLAGRTGTEAFF.